This T cell receptor (beta chain) was sequenced during a study of T-cell reconstitution after alpha-beta-depleted transplantation in children. As it was prepared, the TCRbeta library received unique molecular identifiers. In TCRdb, the PCR reads were re-called with MiXCR into one record per CDR3 protein. The sample shows about 540,000 distinct CDR3 sequences, about 16% of them seen only once. This clonotype was detected only a few times. The CDR3 sequence is 11 residues long. Trimming took off 8 bases at V and 6 bases at J, with 10 bases between the two ends. Germline values: CDR1 SGHAT, CDR2 FQNNGV. The sequenced sample was PBMCs from the stem cell graft donor, obtained from the stem cell graft. J is TRBJ1-1 and V is TRBV11-2; TRBD1 is a possible D gene (6 bases). This TCR was recovered from a human donor who donated a stem cell graft to a child with acute lymphoblastic leukemia. The CDR3 sequence is CASDKGAEAFF. The CDR3 DNA reads as TGTGCCAGCGATAAGGGGGCTGAAGCTTTCTTT.